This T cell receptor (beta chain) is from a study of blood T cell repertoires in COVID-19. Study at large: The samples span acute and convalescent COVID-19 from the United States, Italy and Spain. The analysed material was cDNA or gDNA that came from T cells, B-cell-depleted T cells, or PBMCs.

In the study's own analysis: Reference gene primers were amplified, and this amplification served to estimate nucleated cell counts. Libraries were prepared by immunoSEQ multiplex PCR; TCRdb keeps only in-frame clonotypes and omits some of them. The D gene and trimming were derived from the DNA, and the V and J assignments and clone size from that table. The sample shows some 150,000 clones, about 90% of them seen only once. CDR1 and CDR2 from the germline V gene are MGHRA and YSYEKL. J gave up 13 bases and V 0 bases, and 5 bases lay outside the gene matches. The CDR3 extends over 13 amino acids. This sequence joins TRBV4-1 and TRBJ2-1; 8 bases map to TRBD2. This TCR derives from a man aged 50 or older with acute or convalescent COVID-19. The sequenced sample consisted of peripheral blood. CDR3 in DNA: TGCGCCAGCAGCCAAGATATGCGGGGGGACCAGTTCTTC. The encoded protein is CASSQDMRGDQFF.